This TCR beta chain was captured by sequencing in a study of cytomegalovirus exposure and HLA in healthy donors. General study results and limits: There were a few CMV-associated chains whose specificity for CMV antigens was confirmed in vitro. According to a later analysis, TCR clusters from the first cohort tended to co-occur in the 120 or so validation repertoires. Cytomegalovirus-associated TCR beta chains were listed, numbering more than 150.

This clone was observed a single time. Antigen specificity is unknown. TCRdb's copy holds only in-frame clones and misses some; the assay was immunoSEQ multiplex PCR. The sample has 300,000 to 400,000 clones; roughly 90% are singletons. CDR1 and CDR2 (germline): MNHEY, SVGAGI. V was clipped by 3 bases and J by 4 bases; unmatched bases: 7. The CDR3 is made up of 16 amino acids. The clonotype was recovered from a woman aged 18-29 years in good health and CMV-seronegative. Sequenced sample: PBMCs. This chain connects TRBV6-5 to TRBJ1-2; 11 nucleotides align to TRBD1. The CDR3 loop reads CASSYRTGGAGYGYTF. The CDR3, as DNA: TGTGCCAGCAGTTATCGGACAGGGGGCGCCGGCTATGGCTACACCTTC.